Listed here is a single T cell receptor beta chain. This entry is derived from a study of blood T cell repertoires in COVID-19. Germline assignment: CDR1 MDHEN and CDR2 SYDVKM. The V segment lost 5 bases and the J segment 4 bases; nucleotides outside the gene matches: 7. CDR3 length equals 15 residues. The repertoire was sequenced with immunoSEQ multiplex PCR; TCRdb's copy has only in-frame clones and lacks some. The profile covers more than 95,000 clones, with 75% to 85% appearing a single time and 4% to 5.5% taken by the ten largest. V is TRBV28 and J is TRBJ2-7, with 11 positions matching TRBD2. Input material: peripheral blood. The TCR originated in a man in his 60s with acute or convalescent COVID-19. The CDR3 loop is CASSILGLAAYEQYF. As DNA, the CDR3 is TGTGCCAGCAGTATATTGGGACTAGCGGCTTACGAGCAGTACTTC.